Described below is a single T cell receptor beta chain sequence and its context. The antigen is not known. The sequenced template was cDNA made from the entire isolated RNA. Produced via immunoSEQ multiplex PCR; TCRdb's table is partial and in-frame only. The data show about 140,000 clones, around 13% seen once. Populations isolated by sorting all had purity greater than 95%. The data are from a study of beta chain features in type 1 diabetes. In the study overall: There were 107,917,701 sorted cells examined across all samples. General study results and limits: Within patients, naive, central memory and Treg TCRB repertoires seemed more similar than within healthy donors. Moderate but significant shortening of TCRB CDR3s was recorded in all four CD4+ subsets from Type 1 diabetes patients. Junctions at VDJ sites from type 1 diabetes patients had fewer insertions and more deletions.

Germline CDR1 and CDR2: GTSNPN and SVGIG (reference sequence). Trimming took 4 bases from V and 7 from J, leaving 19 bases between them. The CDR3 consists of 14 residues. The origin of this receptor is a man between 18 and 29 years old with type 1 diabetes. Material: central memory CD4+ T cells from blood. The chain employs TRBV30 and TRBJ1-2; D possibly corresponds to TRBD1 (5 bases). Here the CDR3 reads CAWIETAPVRGYTF. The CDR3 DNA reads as TGTGCCTGGATCGAGACAGCGCCCGTGCGTGGCTACACCTTC.